This T cell receptor (beta chain) was identified during a study of T cell responses to AZD1222 COVID-19 vaccine. Study results and limitations: The donor cohort was predominantly white British with a female majority, and clonal diversity may have been underestimated. Spike-wide coverage was observed for vaccine-associated CD4 TCRs, with dominant responses at 160-218 and 743-854.

The protocol was immunoSEQ multiplex PCR, while the TCRdb copy is restricted to in-frame clones and leaves out a portion. This table has about 83,000 clones, around 87% appearing once. This CDR3 spans 15 amino acids. The ends lost 7 bases at V and 1 base at J; junction bases unmatched: 8. The germline V gene encodes CDR1 MNHEY and CDR2 SVGAGI. This clone is medium-sized (0.01 to 0.1%) by share. Its antigen remains unknown. The rearrangement joins TRBV6-5 to TRBJ1-1, with TRBD1 matching over 8 bases. The clonotype was recovered from an adult in good health. The material was peripheral blood, obtained on day 0 of MenACWY control vaccination. CDR3 loop: CASIPRTGRNTEAFF. The CDR3 region has the DNA TGTGCCAGCATTCCTCGGACAGGGAGGAACACTGAAGCTTTCTTT.